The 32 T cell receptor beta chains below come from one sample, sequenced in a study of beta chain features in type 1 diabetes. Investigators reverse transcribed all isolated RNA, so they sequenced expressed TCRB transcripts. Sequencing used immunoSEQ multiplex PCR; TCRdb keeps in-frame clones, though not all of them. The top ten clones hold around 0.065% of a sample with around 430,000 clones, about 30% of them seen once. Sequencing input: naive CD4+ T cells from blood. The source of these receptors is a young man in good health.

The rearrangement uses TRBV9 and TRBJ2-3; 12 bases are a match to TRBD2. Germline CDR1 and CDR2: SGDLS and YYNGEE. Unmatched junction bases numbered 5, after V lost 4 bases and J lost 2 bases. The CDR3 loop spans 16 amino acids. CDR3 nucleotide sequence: TGTGCCAGCAGCATCGGGACTAGCGGGCCCACAGATACGCAGTATTTT. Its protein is CASSIGTSGPTDTQYF.

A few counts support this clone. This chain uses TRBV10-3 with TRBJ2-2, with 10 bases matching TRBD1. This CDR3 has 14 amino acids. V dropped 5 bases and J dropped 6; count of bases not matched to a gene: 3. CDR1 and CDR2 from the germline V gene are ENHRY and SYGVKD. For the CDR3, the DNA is TGTGCCATCAGTTCCGGGACAGGGGCCGGGGAGCTGTTTTTT. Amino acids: CAISSGTGAGELFF.

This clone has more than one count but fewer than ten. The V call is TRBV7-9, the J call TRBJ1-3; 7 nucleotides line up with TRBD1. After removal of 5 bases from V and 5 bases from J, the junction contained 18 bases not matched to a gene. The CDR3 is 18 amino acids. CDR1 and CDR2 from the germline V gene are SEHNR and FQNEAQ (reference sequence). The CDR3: CASSLGYGTEGMRNTIYF. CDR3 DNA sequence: TGTGCCAGCAGCCTCGGATACGGGACAGAGGGAATGAGAAACACCATATATTTT.

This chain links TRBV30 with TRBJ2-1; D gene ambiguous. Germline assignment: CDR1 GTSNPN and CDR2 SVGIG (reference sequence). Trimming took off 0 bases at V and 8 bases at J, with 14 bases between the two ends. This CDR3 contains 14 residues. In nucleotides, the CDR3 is TGTGCCTGGAGTGTCCTCCTACGAGGCGATGAGCAGTTCTTC. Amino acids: CAWSVLLRGDEQFF.

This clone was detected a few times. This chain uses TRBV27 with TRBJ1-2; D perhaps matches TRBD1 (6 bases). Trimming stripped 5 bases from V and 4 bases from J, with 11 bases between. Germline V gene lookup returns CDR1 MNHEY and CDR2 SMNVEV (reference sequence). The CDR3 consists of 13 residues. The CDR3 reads CASSTGQFYGYTF. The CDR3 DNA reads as TGTGCCAGCAGTACAGGACAGTTCTATGGCTACACCTTC.

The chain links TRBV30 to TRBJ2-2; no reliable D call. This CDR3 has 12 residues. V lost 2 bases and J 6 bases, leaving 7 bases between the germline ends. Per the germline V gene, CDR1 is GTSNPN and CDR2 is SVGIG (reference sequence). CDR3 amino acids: CAWSFFPGELFF. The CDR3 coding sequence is TGTGCCTGGAGTTTTTTCCCCGGGGAGCTGTTTTTT.

The CDR3 protein is CASSRDLTGELFF. The CDR3 region has the DNA TGTGCCAGCAGCCGGGACCTCACCGGGGAGCTGTTTTTT. This chain joins TRBV7-2 and TRBJ2-2; possibly TRBD1 or TRBD2 for D (5 bases each). Germline assignment: CDR1 SGHTA and CDR2 FQGNSA. Trimming left V 5 bases short and J 4 bases short, with 8 bases between. This CDR3 spans 13 amino acids.

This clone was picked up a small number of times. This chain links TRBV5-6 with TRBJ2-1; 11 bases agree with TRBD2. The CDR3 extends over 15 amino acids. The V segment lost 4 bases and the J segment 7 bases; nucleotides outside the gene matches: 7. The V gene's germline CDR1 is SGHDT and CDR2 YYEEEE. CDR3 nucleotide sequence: TGTGCCAGCAGCGCGGGACTAGCGGTAAGGAATGAGCAGTTCTTC. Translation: CASSAGLAVRNEQFF.

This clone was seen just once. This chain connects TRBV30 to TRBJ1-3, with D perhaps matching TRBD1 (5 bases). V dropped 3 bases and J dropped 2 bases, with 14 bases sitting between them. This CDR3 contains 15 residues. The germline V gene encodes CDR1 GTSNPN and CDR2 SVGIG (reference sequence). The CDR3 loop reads CAWRPTENPGNTIYF. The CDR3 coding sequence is TGTGCCTGGAGACCGACAGAGAATCCTGGAAACACCATATATTTT.

The CDR3, as DNA: TGCGCCAGCAGCCACGGGACTATACTAATGGGGGAGCAGTTCTTC. Translating it yields CASSHGTILMGEQFF. V gene TRBV4-1 combines with J gene TRBJ2-1, with 7 bases that match TRBD2. J gave up 10 bases and V 3 bases, and 12 bases lay outside the gene matches. Germline V gene sequence: CDR1 MGHRA, CDR2 YSYEKL. The CDR3 length is 15 residues.

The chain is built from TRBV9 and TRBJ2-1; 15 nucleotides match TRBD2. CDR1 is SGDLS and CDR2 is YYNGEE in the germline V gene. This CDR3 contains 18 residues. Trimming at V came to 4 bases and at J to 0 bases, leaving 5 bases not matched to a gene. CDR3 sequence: CASSPGTSGRSSYNEQFF. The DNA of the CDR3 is TGTGCCAGCAGCCCAGGGACTAGCGGGAGGAGCTCCTACAATGAGCAGTTCTTC.

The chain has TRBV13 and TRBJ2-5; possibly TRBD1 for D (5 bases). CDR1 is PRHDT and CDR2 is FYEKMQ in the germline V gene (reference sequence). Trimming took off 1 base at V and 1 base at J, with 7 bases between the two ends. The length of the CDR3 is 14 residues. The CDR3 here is CASSLAGPQETQYF. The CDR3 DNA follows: TGTGCCAGCAGCTTAGCAGGGCCCCAAGAGACCCAGTACTTC.

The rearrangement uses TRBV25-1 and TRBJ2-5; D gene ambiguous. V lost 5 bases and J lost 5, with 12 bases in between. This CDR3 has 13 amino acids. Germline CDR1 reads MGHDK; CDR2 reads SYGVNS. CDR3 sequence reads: CASSWTGWETQYF. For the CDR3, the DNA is TGTGCCAGCAGTTGGACGGGTTGGGAGACCCAGTACTTC.

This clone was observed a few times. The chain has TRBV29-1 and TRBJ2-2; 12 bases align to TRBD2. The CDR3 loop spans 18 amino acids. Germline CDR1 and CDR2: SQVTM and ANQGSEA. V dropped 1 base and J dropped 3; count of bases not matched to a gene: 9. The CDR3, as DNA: TGCAGCGTTGAAGTTACTAGCGGGAGGTGGCGGGACACCGGGGAGCTGTTTTTT. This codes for CSVEVTSGRWRDTGELFF.

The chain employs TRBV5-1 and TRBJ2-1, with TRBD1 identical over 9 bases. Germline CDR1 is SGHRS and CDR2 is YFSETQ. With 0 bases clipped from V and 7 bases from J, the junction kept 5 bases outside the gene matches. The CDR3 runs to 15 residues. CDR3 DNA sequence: TGCGCCAGCAGCTTGGGGACAGGGGCTTGGAATGAGCAGTTCTTC. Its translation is CASSLGTGAWNEQFF.

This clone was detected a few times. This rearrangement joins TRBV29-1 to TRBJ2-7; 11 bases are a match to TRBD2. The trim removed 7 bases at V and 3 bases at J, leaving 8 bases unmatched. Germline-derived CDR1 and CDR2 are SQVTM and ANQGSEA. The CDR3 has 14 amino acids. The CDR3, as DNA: TGCAGCGGTTCTAGCGGGAGGCCGATCTACGAGCAGTACTTC. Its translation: CSGSSGRPIYEQYF.

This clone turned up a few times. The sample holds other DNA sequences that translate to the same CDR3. The CDR3 nucleotides read TGCGCCAGCAGCCTTGGGTGGCAAGAGACCCAGTACTTC. It specifies CASSLGWQETQYF. The J gene is TRBJ2-5, the V gene TRBV5-1; D is undetermined. Germline loops: CDR1 SGHRS, CDR2 YFSETQ. The V end lost 4 bases, the J end lost 2 bases, and 9 bases lay between the germline ends. The CDR3 contains 13 residues.

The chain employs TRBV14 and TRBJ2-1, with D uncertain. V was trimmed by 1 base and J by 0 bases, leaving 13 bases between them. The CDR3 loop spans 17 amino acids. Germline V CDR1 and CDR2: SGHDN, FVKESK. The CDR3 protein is CASSQGRLVSSYNEQFF. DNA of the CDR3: TGTGCCAGCAGCCAAGGCCGACTGGTAAGCTCCTACAATGAGCAGTTCTTC.

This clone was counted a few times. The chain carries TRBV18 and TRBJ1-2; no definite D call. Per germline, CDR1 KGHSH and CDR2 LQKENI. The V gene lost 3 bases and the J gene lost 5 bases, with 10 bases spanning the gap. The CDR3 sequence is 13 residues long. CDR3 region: CASSPQLGYGYTF. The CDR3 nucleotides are TGTGCCAGCTCACCTCAACTTGGGTATGGCTACACCTTC.

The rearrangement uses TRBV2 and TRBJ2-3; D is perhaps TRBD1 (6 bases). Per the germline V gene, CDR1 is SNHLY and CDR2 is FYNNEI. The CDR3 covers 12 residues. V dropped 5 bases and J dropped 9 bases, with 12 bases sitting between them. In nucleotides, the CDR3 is TGTGCCAGCAGTAGAAACAGGGAAACGCAGTATTTT. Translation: CASSRNRETQYF.

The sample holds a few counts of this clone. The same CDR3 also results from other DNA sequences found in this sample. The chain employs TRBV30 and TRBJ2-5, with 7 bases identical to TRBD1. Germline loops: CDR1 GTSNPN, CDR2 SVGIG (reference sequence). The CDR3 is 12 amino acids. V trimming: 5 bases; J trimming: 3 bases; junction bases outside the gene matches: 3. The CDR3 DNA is TGTGCCTGGGACAGGGTAGAAGAGACCCAGTACTTC. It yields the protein CAWDRVEETQYF.

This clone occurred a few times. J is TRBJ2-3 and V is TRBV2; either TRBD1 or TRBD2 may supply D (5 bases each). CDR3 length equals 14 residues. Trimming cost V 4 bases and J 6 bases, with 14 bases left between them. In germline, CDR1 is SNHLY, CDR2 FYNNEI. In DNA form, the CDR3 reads TGTGCCAGCAGTGCCGGGACCCCAGGGGATACGCAGTATTTT. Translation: CASSAGTPGDTQYF.

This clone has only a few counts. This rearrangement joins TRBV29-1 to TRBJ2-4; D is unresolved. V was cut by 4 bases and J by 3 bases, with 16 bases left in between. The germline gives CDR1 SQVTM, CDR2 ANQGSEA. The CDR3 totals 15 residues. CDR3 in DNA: TGCAGCGTTGTGGTCCCTGGGTTAGGCAAAAACATTCAGTACTTC. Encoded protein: CSVVVPGLGKNIQYF.

The CDR3 DNA follows: TGCGCCAGCAGCCGCGCGGGGGACGGCACTGAAGCTTTCTTT. It specifies CASSRAGDGTEAFF. The J gene is TRBJ1-1, the V gene TRBV5-1, with D perhaps TRBD1 (5 bases). Trimming shortened V by 4 bases and J by 4 bases, and 14 bases separated the two germline ends. The CDR3 is made up of 14 amino acids. Germline CDR1 SGHRS, CDR2 YFSETQ.

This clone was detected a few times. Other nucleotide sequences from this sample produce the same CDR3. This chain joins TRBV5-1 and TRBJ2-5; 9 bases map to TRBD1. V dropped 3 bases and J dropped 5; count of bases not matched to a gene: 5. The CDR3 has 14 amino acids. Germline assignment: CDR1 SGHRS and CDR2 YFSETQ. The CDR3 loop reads CASSSGQGGETQYF. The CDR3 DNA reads TGCGCCAGCAGCTCGGGACAGGGAGGGGAGACCCAGTACTTC.

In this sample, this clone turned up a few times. The CDR3 reads CASSQEPRVNTEAFF. The CDR3 nucleotides are TGCGCCAGCAGCCAAGAGCCCAGGGTGAACACTGAAGCTTTCTTT. V usage is TRBV4-3 and J usage is TRBJ1-1; TRBD1 is a possible D gene (5 bases). V dropped 0 bases and J dropped 0 bases, with 8 bases sitting between them. Germline CDR1 is LGHNA and CDR2 is YSLEER. This CDR3 has 15 residues.

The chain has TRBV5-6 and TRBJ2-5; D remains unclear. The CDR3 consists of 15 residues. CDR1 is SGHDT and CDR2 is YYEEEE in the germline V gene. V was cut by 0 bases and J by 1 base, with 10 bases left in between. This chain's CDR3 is CASSLGPITQETQYF. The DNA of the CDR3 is TGTGCCAGCAGCTTGGGCCCGATCACCCAAGAGACCCAGTACTTC. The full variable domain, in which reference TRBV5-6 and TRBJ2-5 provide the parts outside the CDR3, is DAGVTQSPTHLIKTRGQQVTLRCSPKSGHDTVSWYQQALGQGPQFIFQYYEEEERQRGNFPDRFSGHQFPNYSSELNVNALLLGDSALYLCASSLGPITQETQYFGPGTRLLVL.

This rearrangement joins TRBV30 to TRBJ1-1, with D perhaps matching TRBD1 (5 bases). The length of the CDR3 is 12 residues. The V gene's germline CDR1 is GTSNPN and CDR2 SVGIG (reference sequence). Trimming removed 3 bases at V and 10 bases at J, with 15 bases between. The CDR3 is CAWRLSTGPAFF. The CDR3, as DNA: TGTGCCTGGAGACTCAGCACAGGTCCAGCTTTCTTT.

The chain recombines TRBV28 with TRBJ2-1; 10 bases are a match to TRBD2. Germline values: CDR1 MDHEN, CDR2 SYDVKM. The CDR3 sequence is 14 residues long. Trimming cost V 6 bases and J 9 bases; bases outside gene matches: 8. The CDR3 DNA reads TGTGCCAGCAGAAAGCGGGAGGGCCGGGCTGAGCAGTTCTTC. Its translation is CASRKREGRAEQFF. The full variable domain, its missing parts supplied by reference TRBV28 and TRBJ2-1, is DVKVTQSSRYLVKRTGEKVFLECVQDMDHENMFWYRQDPGLGLRLIYFSYDVKMKEKGDIPEGYSVSREKKERFSLILESASTNQTSMYLCASRKREGRAEQFFGPGTRLTVL.

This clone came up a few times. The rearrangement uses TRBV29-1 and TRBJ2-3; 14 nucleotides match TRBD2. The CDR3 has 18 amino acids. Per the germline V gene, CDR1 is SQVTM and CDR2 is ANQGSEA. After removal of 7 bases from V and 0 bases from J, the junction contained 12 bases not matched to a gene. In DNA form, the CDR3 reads TGCAGCGCTTTCCCGGGACTAGCGGGAGCGATTAGCACAGATACGCAGTATTTT. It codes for CSAFPGLAGAISTDTQYF.

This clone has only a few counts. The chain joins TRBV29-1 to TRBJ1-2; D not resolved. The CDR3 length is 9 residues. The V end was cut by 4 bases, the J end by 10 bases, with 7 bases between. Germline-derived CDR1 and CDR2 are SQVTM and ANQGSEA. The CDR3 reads CSVGDDYTF. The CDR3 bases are TGCAGCGTTGGTGACGACTACACCTTC.

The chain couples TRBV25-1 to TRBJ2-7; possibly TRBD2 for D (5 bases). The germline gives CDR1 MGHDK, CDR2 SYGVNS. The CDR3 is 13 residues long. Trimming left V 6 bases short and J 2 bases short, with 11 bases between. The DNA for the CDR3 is TGTGCCAGCAGGACAAACGGGGCCTACGAGCAGTACTTC. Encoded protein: CASRTNGAYEQYF.